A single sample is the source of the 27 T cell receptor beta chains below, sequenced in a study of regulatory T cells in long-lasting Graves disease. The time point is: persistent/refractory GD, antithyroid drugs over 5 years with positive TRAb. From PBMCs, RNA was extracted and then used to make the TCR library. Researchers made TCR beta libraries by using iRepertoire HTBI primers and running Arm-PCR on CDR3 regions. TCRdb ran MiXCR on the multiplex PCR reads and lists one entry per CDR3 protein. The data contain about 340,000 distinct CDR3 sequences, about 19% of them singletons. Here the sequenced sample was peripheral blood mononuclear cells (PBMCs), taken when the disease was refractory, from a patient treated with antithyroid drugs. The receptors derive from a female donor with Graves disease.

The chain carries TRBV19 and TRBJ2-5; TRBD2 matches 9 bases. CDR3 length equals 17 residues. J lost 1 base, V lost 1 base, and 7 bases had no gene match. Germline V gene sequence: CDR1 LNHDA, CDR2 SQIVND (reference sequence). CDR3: CASSIGVAGDLQETQYF. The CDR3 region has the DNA TGTGCCAGTAGTATAGGGGTAGCGGGGGACCTCCAAGAGACCCAGTACTTC.

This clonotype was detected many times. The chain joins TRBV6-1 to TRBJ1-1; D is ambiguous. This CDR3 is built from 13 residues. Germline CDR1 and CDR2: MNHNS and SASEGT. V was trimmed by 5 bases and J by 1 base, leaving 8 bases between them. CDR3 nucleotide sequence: TGTGCCAGCAGTCAAACTCCGAACACTGAAGCTTTCTTT. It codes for CASSQTPNTEAFF.

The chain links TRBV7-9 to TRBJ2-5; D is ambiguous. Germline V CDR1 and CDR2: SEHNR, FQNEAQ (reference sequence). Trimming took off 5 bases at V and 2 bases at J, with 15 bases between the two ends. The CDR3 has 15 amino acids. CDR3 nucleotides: TGTGCCAGCAGCCCCCTGGCACATATTCAAGAGACCCAGTACTTC. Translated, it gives CASSPLAHIQETQYF. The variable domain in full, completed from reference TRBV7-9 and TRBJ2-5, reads DTGVSQNPRHKITKRGQNVTFRCDPISEHNRLYWYRQTLGQGPEFLTYFQNEAQLEKSRLLSDRFSAERPKGSFSTLEIQRTEQGDSAMYLCASSPLAHIQETQYFGPGTRLLVL.

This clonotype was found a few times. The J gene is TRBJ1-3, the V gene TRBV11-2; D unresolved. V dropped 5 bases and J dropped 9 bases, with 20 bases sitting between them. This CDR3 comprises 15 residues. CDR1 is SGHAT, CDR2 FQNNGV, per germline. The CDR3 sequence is CASSPLDNLRSTIYF. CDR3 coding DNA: TGTGCCAGCAGCCCCCTCGACAACCTTCGAAGCACCATATATTTT.

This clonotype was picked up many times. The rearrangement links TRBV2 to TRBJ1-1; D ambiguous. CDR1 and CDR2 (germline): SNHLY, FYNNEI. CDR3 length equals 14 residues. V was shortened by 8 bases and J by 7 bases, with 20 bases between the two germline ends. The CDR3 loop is CASRALEGVGEAFF. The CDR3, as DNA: TGTGCCAGCCGGGCCTTGGAGGGCGTCGGTGAAGCTTTCTTT.

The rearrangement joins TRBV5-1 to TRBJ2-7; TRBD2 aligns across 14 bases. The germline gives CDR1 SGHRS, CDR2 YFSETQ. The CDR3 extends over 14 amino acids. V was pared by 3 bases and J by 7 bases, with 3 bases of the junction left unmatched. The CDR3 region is CASSSGLAGVEQYF. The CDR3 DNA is TGCGCCAGCAGCTCGGGACTAGCGGGAGTGGAGCAGTACTTC. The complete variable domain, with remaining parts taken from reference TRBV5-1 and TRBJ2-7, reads KAGVTQTPRYLIKTRGQQVTLSCSPISGHRSVSWYQQTPGQGLQFLFEYFSETQRNKGNFPGRFSGRQFSNSRSEMNVSTLELGDSALYLCASSSGLAGVEQYFGPGTRLTVT.

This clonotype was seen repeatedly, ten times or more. CDR3: CASTTLGYEQYF. The CDR3 region has the DNA TGTGCCAGCACCACTCTTGGATACGAGCAGTACTTC. The V gene is TRBV28, the J gene TRBJ2-7; no reliable D call. The CDR3 sequence is 12 residues long. V dropped 7 bases and J dropped 4 bases, with 11 bases sitting between them. Germline V gene sequence: CDR1 MDHEN, CDR2 SYDVKM.

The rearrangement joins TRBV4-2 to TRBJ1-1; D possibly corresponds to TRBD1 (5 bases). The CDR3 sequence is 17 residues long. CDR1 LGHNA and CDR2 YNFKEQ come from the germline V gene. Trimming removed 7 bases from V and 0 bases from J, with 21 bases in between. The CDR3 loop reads CASNSITGRWLNTEAFF. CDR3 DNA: TGTGCCAGCAACAGCATCACGGGACGGTGGTTGAACACTGAAGCTTTCTTT.

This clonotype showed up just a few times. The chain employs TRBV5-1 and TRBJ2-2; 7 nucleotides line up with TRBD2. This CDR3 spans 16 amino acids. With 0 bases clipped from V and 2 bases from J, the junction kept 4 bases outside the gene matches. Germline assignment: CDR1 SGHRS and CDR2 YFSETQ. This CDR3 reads CASSLVASGNTGELFF. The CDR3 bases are TGCGCCAGCAGCTTGGTTGCTAGCGGCAACACCGGGGAGCTGTTTTTT.

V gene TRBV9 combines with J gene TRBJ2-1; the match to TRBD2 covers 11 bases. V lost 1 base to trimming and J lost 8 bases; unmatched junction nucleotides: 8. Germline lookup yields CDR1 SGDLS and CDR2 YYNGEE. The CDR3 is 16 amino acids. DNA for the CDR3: TGTGCCAGCAGCGTAACGGTAGCGGGAGGGGCGGATGAGCAGTTCTTC. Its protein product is CASSVTVAGGADEQFF. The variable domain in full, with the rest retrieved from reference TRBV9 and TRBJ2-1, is DSGVTQTPKHLITATGQRVTLRCSPRSGDLSVYWYQQSLDQGLQFLIQYYNGEERAKGNILERFSAQQFPDLHSELNLSSLELGDSALYFCASSVTVAGGADEQFFGPGTRLTVL.

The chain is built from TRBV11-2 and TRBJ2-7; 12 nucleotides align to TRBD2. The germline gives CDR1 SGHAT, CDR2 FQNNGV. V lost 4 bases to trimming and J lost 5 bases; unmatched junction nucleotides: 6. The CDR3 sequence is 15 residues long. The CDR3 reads CASSYPLAGGHEQYF. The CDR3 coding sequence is TGTGCCAGCAGCTATCCCCTAGCGGGGGGGCACGAGCAGTACTTC.

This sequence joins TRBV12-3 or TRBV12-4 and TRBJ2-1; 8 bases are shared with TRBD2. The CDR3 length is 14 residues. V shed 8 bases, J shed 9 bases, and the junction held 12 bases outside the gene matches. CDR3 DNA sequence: TGTGCCAGCTTCAGTCCGACTAGCGTGAGTGAGCAGTTCTTC. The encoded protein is CASFSPTSVSEQFF.

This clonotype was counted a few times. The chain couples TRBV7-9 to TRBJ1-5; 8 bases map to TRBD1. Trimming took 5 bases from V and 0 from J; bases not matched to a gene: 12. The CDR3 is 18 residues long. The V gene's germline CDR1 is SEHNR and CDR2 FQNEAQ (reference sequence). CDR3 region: CASSLDRGPVYSNQPQHF. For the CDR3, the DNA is TGTGCCAGCAGCCTCGACAGGGGCCCCGTATATAGCAATCAGCCCCAGCATTTT.

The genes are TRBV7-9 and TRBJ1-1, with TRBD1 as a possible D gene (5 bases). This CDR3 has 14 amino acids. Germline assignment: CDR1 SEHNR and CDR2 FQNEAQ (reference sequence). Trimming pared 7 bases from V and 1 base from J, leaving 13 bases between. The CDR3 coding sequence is TGTGCCAGCACCCAGAAGGGGTCGAACACTGAAGCTTTCTTT. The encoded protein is CASTQKGSNTEAFF.

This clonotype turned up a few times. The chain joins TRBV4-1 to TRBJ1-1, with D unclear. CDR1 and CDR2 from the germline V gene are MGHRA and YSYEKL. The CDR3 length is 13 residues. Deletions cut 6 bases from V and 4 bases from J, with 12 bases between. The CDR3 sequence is CASRPSRSTEAFF. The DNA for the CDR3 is TGCGCCAGCAGACCCAGTCGGTCCACTGAAGCTTTCTTT.

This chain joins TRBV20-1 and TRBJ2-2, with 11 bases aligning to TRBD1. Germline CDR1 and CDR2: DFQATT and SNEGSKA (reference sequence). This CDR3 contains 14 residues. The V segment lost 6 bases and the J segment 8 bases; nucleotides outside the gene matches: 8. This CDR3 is CSARTGGPHGELFF. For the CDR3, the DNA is TGCAGTGCAAGGACAGGGGGCCCGCATGGGGAGCTGTTTTTT.

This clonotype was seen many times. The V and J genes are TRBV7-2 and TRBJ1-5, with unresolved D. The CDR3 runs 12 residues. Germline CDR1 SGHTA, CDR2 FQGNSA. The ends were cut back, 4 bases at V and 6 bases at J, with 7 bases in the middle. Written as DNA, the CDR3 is TGTGCCAGCAGCTCCTTAACTCAGCCCCAGCATTTT. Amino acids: CASSSLTQPQHF.

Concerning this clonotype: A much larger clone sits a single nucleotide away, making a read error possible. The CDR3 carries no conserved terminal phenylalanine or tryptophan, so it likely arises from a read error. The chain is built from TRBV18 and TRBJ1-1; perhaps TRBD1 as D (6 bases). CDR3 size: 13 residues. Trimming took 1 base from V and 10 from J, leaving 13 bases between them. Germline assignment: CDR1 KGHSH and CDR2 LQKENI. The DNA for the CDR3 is TGTGCCAGCTCACCACGGAGGGGGGATGGAGCTTTCTCT. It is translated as CASSPRRGDGAFS.

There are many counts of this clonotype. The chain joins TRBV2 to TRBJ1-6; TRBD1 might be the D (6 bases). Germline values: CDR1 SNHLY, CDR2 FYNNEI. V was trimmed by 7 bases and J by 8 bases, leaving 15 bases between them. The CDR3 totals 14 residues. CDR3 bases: TGTGCCAGCAAAAAAGGGGGGGGATATTCACCCCTCCACTTT. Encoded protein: CASKKGGGYSPLHF.

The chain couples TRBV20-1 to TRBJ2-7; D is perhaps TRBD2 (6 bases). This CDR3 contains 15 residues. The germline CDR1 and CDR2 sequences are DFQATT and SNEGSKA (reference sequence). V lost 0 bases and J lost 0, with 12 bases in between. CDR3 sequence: CSARDSSGPSYEQYF. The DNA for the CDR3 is TGCAGTGCTAGAGATTCCAGCGGGCCCTCCTACGAGCAGTACTTC.

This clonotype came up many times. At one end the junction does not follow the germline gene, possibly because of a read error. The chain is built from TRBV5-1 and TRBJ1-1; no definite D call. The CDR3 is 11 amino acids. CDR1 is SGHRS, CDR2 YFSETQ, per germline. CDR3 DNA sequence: TGTGCCAGCAGCTCAGGCTTTGAAGCTTTCTTT. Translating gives CASSSGFEAFF. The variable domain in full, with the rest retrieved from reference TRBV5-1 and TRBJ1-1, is KAGVTQTPRYLIKTRGQQVTLSCSPISGHRSVSWYQQTPGQGLQFLFEYFSETQRNKGNFPGRFSGRQFSNSRSEMNVSTLELGDSALYLCASSSGFEAFFGQGTRLTVV.

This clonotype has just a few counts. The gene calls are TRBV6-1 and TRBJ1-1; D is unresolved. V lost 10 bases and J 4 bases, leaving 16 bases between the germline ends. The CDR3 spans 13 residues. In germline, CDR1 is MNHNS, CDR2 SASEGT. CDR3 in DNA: TGTGCCACCAACGCGGTAGATGGCACTGAAGCTTTCTTT. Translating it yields CATNAVDGTEAFF.

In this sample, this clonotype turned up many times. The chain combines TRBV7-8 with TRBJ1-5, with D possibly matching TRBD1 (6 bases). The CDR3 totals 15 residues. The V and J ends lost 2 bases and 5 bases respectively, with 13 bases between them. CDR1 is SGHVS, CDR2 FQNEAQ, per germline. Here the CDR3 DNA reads TGTGCCAGCAGCTTAAAGGGGGTGGCGTATCAGCCCCAGCATTTT. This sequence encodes CASSLKGVAYQPQHF.

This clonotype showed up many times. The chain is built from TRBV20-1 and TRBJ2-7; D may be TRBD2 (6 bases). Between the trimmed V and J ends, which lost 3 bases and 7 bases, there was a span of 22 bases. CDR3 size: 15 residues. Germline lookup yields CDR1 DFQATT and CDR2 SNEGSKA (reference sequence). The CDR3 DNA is TGCAGTGCTAGTTCTTATCGCCAGGGAGGATGGGAGCAGTACTTC. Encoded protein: CSASSYRQGGWEQYF.

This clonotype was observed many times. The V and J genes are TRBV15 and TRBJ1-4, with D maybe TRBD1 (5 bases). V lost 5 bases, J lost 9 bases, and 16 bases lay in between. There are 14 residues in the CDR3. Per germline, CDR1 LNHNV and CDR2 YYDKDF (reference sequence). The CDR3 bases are TGTGCCACCAGCCCGTTGGGGCCCCTGAAAAAACTGTTTTTT. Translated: CATSPLGPLKKLFF.

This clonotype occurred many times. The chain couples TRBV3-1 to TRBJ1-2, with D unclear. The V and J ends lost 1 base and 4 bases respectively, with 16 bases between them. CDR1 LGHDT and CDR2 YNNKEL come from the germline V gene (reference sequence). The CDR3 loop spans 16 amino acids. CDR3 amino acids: CASSQVVGRFAYGYTF. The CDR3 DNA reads TGTGCCAGCAGCCAAGTCGTGGGCCGTTTTGCCTATGGCTACACCTTC.

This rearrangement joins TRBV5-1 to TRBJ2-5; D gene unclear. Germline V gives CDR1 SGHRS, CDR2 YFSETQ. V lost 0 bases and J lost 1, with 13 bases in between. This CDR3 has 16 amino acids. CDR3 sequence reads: CASSLVGFRAQETQYF. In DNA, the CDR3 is TGCGCCAGCAGCTTGGTTGGGTTTCGGGCCCAAGAGACCCAGTACTTC.